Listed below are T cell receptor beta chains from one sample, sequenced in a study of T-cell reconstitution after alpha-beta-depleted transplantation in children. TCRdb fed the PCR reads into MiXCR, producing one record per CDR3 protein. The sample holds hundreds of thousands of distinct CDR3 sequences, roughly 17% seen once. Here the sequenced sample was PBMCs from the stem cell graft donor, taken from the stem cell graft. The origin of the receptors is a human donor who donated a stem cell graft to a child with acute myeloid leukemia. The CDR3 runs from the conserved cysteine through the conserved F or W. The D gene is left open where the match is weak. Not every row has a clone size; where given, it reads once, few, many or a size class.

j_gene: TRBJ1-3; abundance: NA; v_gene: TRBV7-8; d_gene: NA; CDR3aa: CASRDSLSGNTIYF; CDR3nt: TGTGCCAGCAGGGACAGTCTCTCTGGAAACACCATATATTTT
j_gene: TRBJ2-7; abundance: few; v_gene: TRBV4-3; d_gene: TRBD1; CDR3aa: CASSPSDRGGEQYF; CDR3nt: TGCGCCAGCAGCCCCTCCGACAGGGGGGGCGAGCAGTACTTC
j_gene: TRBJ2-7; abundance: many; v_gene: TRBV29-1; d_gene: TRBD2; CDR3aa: CSVEGTSGASYEQYF; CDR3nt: TGCAGCGTTGAAGGGACTAGCGGGGCATCCTACGAGCAGTACTTC
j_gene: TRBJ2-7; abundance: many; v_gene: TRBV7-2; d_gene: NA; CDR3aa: CASSLEWPASYEQYF; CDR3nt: TGTGCCAGCAGCTTAGAATGGCCAGCTTCCTACGAGCAGTACTTC
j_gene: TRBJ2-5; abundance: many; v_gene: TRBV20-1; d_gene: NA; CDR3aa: CSARVGSQETQYF; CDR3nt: TGCAGTGCTAGAGTTGGGTCCCAAGAGACCCAGTACTTC
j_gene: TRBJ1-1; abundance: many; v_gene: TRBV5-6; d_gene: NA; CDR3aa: CASRNRLNTEAFF; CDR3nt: TGTGCCAGCAGGAACAGGTTGAACACTGAAGCTTTCTTT
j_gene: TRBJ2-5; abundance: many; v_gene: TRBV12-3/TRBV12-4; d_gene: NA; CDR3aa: CASRGRGRETQYF; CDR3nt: TGTGCCAGCAGAGGAAGGGGGAGAGAGACCCAGTACTTC
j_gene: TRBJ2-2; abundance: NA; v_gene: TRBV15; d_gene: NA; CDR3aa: CATSRDLGELFF; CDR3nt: TGTGCCACCAGCAGAGATCTCGGGGAGCTGTTTTTT
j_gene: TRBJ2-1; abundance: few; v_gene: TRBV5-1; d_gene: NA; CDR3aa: CASSLPTHNEQFF; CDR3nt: TGCGCCAGCAGCTTGCCGACACATAATGAGCAGTTCTTC
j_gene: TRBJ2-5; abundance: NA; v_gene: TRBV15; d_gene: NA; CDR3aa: CATSRLGQRQETQYF; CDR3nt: TGTGCCACCAGCAGACTTGGACAGCGACAAGAGACCCAGTACTTC